The sequence of this TCR beta chain was determined in a study of blood T cell repertoires in COVID-19 (dated by TCRdb to 2020 to 2021). For context, the study as a whole: Collaborator samples came from the United States, Italy and Spain and covered acute and convalescent phases of COVID-19. The material from the prospective study consisted of cDNA or gDNA derived from T cells, B-cell-depleted T cells, or PBMCs. Deeply sampled blood TCRbeta repertoires from subjects exposed to, actively infected with, or recovered from COVID-19 were included in the dataset. The repertoires were released in a freely available public database meant as a resource for research on the immune response to SARS-CoV-2. The samples were drawn from two sources: the first 160 participants of the ongoing ImmuneRACE study, and 1,254 subjects contributed by 6 global collaborators. A de-identified subject ID, COVID-19 status, age in years and sex were almost always included in the sample metadata. Where available, HLA class I and class II types were taken from metadata supplied by the sample provider and were not determined by assay-based typing. Overall study results and their limits: How much clinical and demographic metadata was included differed by source and by participant, and the metadata was provided uncurated.

TCRbeta CDR3 regions were amplified from genomic DNA using the immunoSEQ Assay, a bias-controlled multiplex PCR. Per the source publication's procedure: The number of nucleated cells in each sample was estimated by amplification of reference gene primers within the assay. Sequence reads were collapsed and filtered to measure the absolute abundance of every unique TCRbeta CDR3 rearrangement. For each sample, productive Simpson clonality was calculated by taking the square root of Simpson's diversity index across productive rearrangements. This immuneACCESS table, as held by TCRdb, lists in-frame sequences with V and J called but not all clones. Of the missing ones, under half trace to an unresolved V gene in checked studies; the others have no known cause. V, J and clone size are taken as reported in that table, and D and trimming were inferred from the DNA itself. The sample includes about 370,000 clones, with 85% to 90% observed a single time. 1.7% of the sample comes from the top ten.

In the prospective study, participants were roughly 18 to 89 years old, resided in about 25 geographic areas of the United States, and were enrolled through a virtual design. Cohort assignment in the prospective study relied on participant-reported clinical history from a screening survey and a study questionnaire. Recovered participants in ImmuneRACE Cohort 3 were defined as having two consecutive negative NP/OP PCR tests, clearance from a healthcare professional, or resolution of symptoms. Mobile phlebotomists in the prospective study collected whole blood, serum and a nasopharyngeal or oropharyngeal swab from every participant. Additional blood draws and questionnaires over an approximately two-month period could optionally be provided by prospective study participants. Before DNA extraction, blood samples from the prospective study were shipped at room temperature or frozen. The CDR3 covers 12 residues, taking in both the cysteine and the phenylalanine. The read is trimmed to its CDR3 DNA, 36 bases read in frame from base 1. Relative to germline, V is 2 bases shorter and J is 8 bases shorter, with 9 bases between their ends.

In the case of this clone: Its antigen remains unidentified. Per-base quality was not reported, and no clone a single base away is much larger than it.

Recombination connected TRBV12-3 or TRBV12-4 to TRBJ1-2; no D segment can be confidently identified. Sequencing used PBMCs or T cells enriched from blood (not recorded which). The TCR sequence derives from a woman aged 25 to 39 who had recovered from COVID-19. The DNA sequence is given as TGTGCCAGCAGTTTATCAGCGGGGGGCTACACCTTC. This yields the protein CASSLSAGGYTF.